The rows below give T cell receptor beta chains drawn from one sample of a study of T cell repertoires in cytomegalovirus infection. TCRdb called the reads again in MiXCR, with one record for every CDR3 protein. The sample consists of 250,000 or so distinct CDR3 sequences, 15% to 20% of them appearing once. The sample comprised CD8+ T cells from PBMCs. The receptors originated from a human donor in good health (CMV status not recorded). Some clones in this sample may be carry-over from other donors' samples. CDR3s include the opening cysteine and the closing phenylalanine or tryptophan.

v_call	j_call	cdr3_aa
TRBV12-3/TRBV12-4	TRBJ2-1	CASSPGGGNNEQFF
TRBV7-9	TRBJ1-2	CASTVGVNTRNPNYGYTF
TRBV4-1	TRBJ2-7	CASSQEAVSTYEQYF
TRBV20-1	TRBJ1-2	CSAETQETGYLYGYTF
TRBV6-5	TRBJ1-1	CASSYQGITEAFF
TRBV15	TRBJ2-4	CATSRGADGFSIQYF
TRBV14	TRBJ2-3	CASSRHPMTSGVPPVADTQYF
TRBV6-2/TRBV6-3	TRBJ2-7	CASSSRLGGEQYF
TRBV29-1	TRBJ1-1	CSVETGTGYTEAFF
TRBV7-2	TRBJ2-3	CASSPPPGGYTATQYF
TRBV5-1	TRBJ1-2	CASSTEQGSKGYTF
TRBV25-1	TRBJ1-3	CASSEYGKRGRGNTIYF
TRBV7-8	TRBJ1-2	CASGGGDGYTF
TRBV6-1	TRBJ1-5	CASSQGQGIQPQHF
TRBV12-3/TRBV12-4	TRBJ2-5	CASSFGRGRETQYF
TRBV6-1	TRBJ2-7	CASRLQYEQYF
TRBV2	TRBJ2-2	CASTGTGEDTGELFF
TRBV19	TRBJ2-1	CASTYSGAYNEQFF
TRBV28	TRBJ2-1	CASSFGGGDYVYNNGDEQFF
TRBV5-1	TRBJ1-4	CASSLDRVAWDEKLFF
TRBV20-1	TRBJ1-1	CSAGSWTGVEEAFF
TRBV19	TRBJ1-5	CASSIGFRVGQGIYQPQHF
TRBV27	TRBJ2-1	CATSSGEFSYNEQFF
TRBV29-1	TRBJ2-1	CSVEDGDRGPDEQFF